A selection of T cell receptor beta chains follows, all from one sample in a study of tumor-infiltrating lymphocytes in localized non-small cell lung cancer. Produced via immunoSEQ multiplex PCR; TCRdb's table is partial and in-frame only. The top ten clones hold approximately 15% of a sample with 6,500 to 8,000 clones, about three quarters of them seen once. Sequenced sample: uninvolved lung tissue not adjacent to the tumor. The receptors were sampled from a human donor with non-small cell lung cancer. Each CDR3 is given with its conserved first and last residue.

CASSQGGLRDYTF	TRBV5-4
CASSTSGNPYNEQFF	TRBV19
CASSSPSGRNEQFF	TRBV28
CASARGHGYTF	TRBV6-5
CASSFGGGGETQYF	TRBV5-1
CASSIPGQGARQPQHF	TRBV19
CASSVGGTSGYEQYF	TRBV9
CASSWSGRASYEQYF	TRBV27
CASGLAVAAGSRDTQYF	TRBV12-5
CASSLGQFYGYTF	TRBV18
CASSQDVAGASNEQFF	TRBV4-2
CARSFQEGLAGWEQYF	TRBV5-3
CASSLRGPGADKNIQYF	TRBV27
CASSFVGGGTDTQYF	TRBV7-2
CASSSDQTNEKLFF	TRBV6-6
CASSLLGGGNEKLFF	TRBV5-4
CASSSTGGRAFF	TRBV6-5
CASSGGGRGNEQFF	TRBV9
CAISEPSLAGGPGEQYF	TRBV10-3
CATWVEKGRSNYGYTF	TRBV10-3
CASSITGSPNTEAFF	TRBV11-3
CASSLYPTSGGPYEQYF	TRBV7-9
CASSLGGTDLAKNIQYF	TRBV5-1
CSAEPGQGRAETQYF	TRBV29-1
CASSLGGGTGYTF	TRBV5-4
CASSLAQGNNEQFF	TRBV11-3
CASTDQFRGSNQPQHF	TRBV19
CASSPGGGPTDTQYF	TRBV11-3
CASSPRAGELFF	TRBV25-1
CASSLEPGQGNSPLHF	TRBV5-1